The clone carrying this T cell receptor (beta chain) appeared a few times. As handled by the study authors: Nucleated cell number was recorded as an estimate derived from reference gene primer amplification. The method was immunoSEQ multiplex PCR; TCRdb's version includes in-frame clones alone and lacks a portion of them. The V and J calls and clone size were taken over from that table, and D and trimming were inferred from the DNA. This table holds 200,000 to 300,000 clones, around 89% found once. The CDR3 covers 14 residues. The V gene lost 4 bases and the J gene lost 0 bases, with 9 bases spanning the gap. The germline CDR1 and CDR2 sequences are LGHDT and YNNKEL (reference sequence). The study recruited people aged about 18 to 95 years across more than 20 US areas. These data are taken from a study of blood T cell repertoires in COVID-19. Study as a whole: COVID-19 samples collected from the United States, Italy and Spain covered acute and convalescent phases.

The V and J genes are TRBV3-1 (or the pseudogene TRBV3-2) and TRBJ1-2; D possibly corresponds to TRBD1 (5 bases). The receptor's source is a man aged 40-50 years who had recovered from COVID-19. Source material: PBMCs or T cells enriched from blood (not recorded which). The CDR3 region is CASSPGPTNYGYTF. The CDR3 DNA reads TGTGCCAGCAGCCCAGGGCCAACTAACTATGGCTACACCTTC.